These 13 T cell receptor beta chains share one sample of origin, sequenced in a study of T cell repertoires and HLA-DP antigens. For these TCRs, the target antigens are not known. Data came from immunoSEQ multiplex PCR; TCRdb stores just in-frame clones and leaves some out. The data contain around 100,000 clones, 90% to 95% of them singletons. What was sequenced was CD4+ T cells from PBMCs. The source of these receptors is a woman aged 18-29 years in good health and CMV-seronegative.

The chain carries TRBV29-1 and TRBJ2-7; TRBD2 might be the D (7 bases). The CDR3 spans 15 residues. The germline CDR1 and CDR2 sequences are SQVTM and ANQGSEA. The ends were cut back, 2 bases at V and 3 bases at J, with 17 bases in the middle. The CDR3 DNA follows: TGCAGCGTTGAATCGGGGGGCTGGCCACACTACGAGCAGTACTTC. It specifies CSVESGGWPHYEQYF.

This clone has a single count. The chain uses TRBV28 and TRBJ1-2, with a tentative D call TRBD1 (5 bases). This CDR3 region has 17 residues. V lost 4 bases to trimming and J lost 0 bases, with 18 bases between them. CDR1 and CDR2 from the germline V gene are MDHEN and SYDVKM. CDR3 sequence: CASSSPLTGDTNYGYTF. Here the CDR3 DNA reads TGTGCCAGCAGTTCCCCCCTTACAGGCGACACTAACTATGGCTACACCTTC.

The chain recombines TRBV5-1 with TRBJ2-6; D is ambiguous. Deletions cut 0 bases from V and 3 bases from J, with 10 bases between. Germline CDR1 SGHRS, CDR2 YFSETQ. This CDR3 contains 16 residues. The CDR3 DNA reads TGCGCCAGCAGCTTGGCCTTAGGTGGTGGGGCCAACGTCCTGACTTTC. As protein: CASSLALGGGANVLTF.

This sequence joins TRBV7-8 and TRBJ2-7, with D maybe TRBD2 (5 bases). The ends were cut back, 6 bases at V and 3 bases at J, with 12 bases in the middle. The CDR3 loop spans 13 amino acids. CDR1 SGHVS and CDR2 FQNEAQ come from the germline V gene. CDR3: CASSPTRGYEQYV. Here the CDR3 DNA reads TGTGCCAGCAGTCCCACCCGGGGCTACGAGCAGTACGTC.

The CDR3 region is CSVGWRGEQFF. The DNA of the CDR3 is TGCAGCGTTGGTTGGCGGGGAGAGCAGTTCTTC. The chain recombines TRBV29-1 with TRBJ2-1; possibly TRBD2 for D (6 bases). The germline gives CDR1 SQVTM, CDR2 ANQGSEA. The CDR3 runs to 11 residues. V lost 4 bases and J 10 bases, leaving 11 bases between the germline ends.

The chain recombines TRBV9 with TRBJ2-1, with TRBD2 identical over 9 bases. V trimming: 3 bases; J trimming: 5 bases; junction bases outside the gene matches: 15. Germline V gene data show CDR1 as SGDLS and CDR2 as YYNGEE. The CDR3 is 18 amino acids. This chain's CDR3 is CASSDKIFGLAGNNEQFF. DNA for the CDR3: TGTGCCAGCAGCGATAAGATTTTCGGGCTAGCGGGGAACAATGAGCAGTTCTTC.

This clone has a single count. This chain links TRBV5-1 with TRBJ2-4; TRBD1 aligns across 7 bases. V trimming: 0 bases; J trimming: 6 bases; junction bases outside the gene matches: 6. The V gene's germline CDR1 is SGHRS and CDR2 YFSETQ. The CDR3 has 15 amino acids. The CDR3 reads CASSLALGTANIQYF. CDR3 in DNA: TGCGCCAGCAGCTTGGCCCTAGGGACAGCAAACATTCAGTACTTC.

The chain uses TRBV28 and TRBJ2-7; D gene unclear. Trimming pared 3 bases from V and 4 bases from J, leaving 7 bases between. Per the germline V gene, CDR1 is MDHEN and CDR2 is SYDVKM. The CDR3 is made up of 12 amino acids. The DNA for the CDR3 is TGTGCCAGCAGTTTGAATTTTTACGAGCAGTACGTC. Translating gives CASSLNFYEQYV.

V and J are TRBV6-5 and TRBJ2-3; a possible D gene is TRBD1 (5 bases). The germline V gene encodes CDR1 MNHEY and CDR2 SVGAGI. The V end was cut by 6 bases, the J end by 0 bases, with 7 bases between. This CDR3 is built from 13 residues. The CDR3 coding sequence is TGTGCCAGCAGAAAGGGGAGCACAGATACGCAGTATTTT. Amino acid sequence: CASRKGSTDTQYF.

The V gene is TRBV19, the J gene TRBJ1-4; D not resolved. The CDR3 extends over 15 amino acids. From germline, CDR1 is LNHDA and CDR2 SQIVND (reference sequence). V lost 6 bases to trimming and J lost 2 bases, with 13 bases between them. The CDR3 DNA follows: TGTGCCAGTAGCCGGCTTACGGGGACTAATGAAAAACTGTTTTTT. Residues: CASSRLTGTNEKLFF.

This chain links TRBV7-2 with TRBJ2-7; 9 bases agree with TRBD2. V gave up 4 bases and J gave up 3 bases; unmatched junction bases: 13. Germline CDR1 SGHTA, CDR2 FQGNSA. The CDR3 spans 17 residues. The CDR3 coding sequence is TGTGCCAGCAGCTATAAGACTAGCGGATGGGGGGACTACGAGCAGTACTTC. This sequence encodes CASSYKTSGWGDYEQYF.

The V call is TRBV4-3, the J call TRBJ2-6; D not resolved. Looked up from germline, CDR1 is LGHNA and CDR2 is YSLEER. V lost 0 bases to trimming and J lost 2 bases, with 11 bases between them. The CDR3 is made up of 17 amino acids. The CDR3 DNA reads TGCGCCAGCAGCCAAGATCTCGTGAGCACTGGGGCCAACGTCCTGACTTTC. Translated: CASSQDLVSTGANVLTF.

The chain joins TRBV18 to TRBJ1-1, with TRBD1 identical over 7 bases. The CDR3 is made up of 15 amino acids. After removal of 1 base from V and 7 bases from J, the junction contained 9 bases not matched to a gene. In germline, CDR1 is KGHSH, CDR2 LQKENI. For the CDR3, the DNA is TGTGCCAGCTCACCACGGGACAGCCAAAGGGATGAAGCTTTCTTT. It yields the protein CASSPRDSQRDEAFF.